This passage covers 32 T cell receptor beta chains from one sample sequenced in a study of cytomegalovirus exposure and HLA in healthy donors. The data were produced by immunoSEQ multiplex PCR, yet TCRdb's version contains in-frame clones alone and is incomplete. The repertoire consists of around 60,000 clones, with about nine tenths occurring once and the leading ten covering roughly 3%. What was sequenced was PBMCs. The receptors shown here come from a man aged 18 to 30 in good health and CMV-seronegative.

The rearrangement uses TRBV10-1 and TRBJ2-2; D is perhaps TRBD1 (6 bases). Looked up from germline, CDR1 is WNHNN and CDR2 is SYGVQD (reference sequence). The CDR3 runs 15 residues. Trimming removed 5 bases at V and 6 bases at J, with 16 bases between. The DNA for the CDR3 is TGCGCCAGCAGTAAAGGGGGTTCAGTGTCCGGGGAGCTGTTTTTT. Amino acid sequence: CASSKGGSVSGELFF.

The chain couples TRBV10-2 to TRBJ2-7; TRBD1 matches at 8 bases. The J segment lost 6 bases and the V segment lost 7 bases, leaving 8 bases of the junction unmatched. CDR1 WSHSY and CDR2 SAAADI come from the germline V gene. The CDR3 totals 13 residues. The CDR3 region is CASTRGQGGEQYF. CDR3 sequence (DNA): TGCGCCAGCACACGAGGACAGGGCGGCGAGCAGTACTTC.

J is TRBJ2-5 and V is TRBV11-3, with TRBD2 matching over 9 bases. Per germline, CDR1 SGHNT and CDR2 YENEEA. The length of the CDR3 is 16 residues. V shed 5 bases, J shed 2 bases, and the junction held 9 bases outside the gene matches. CDR3 residues: CASSLPKREVQETQYF. The CDR3 DNA sequence: TGTGCCAGCAGCCTCCCCAAGCGGGAGGTACAAGAGACCCAGTACTTC.

This chain uses TRBV6-1 with TRBJ2-1, with 8 bases lining up with TRBD1. The V segment lost 7 bases and the J segment 4 bases; nucleotides outside the gene matches: 9. The CDR3 loop spans 15 amino acids. Germline CDR1 reads MNHNS; CDR2 reads SASEGT. In nucleotides, the CDR3 is TGTGCCAGCACTCCAGCGACAGGGGCTTACAATGAGCAGTTCTTC. The encoded protein is CASTPATGAYNEQFF.

This clone was counted a single time. The J gene is TRBJ1-1, the V gene TRBV28, with D perhaps matching TRBD1 (6 bases). Trimming took off 3 bases at V and 0 bases at J, with 11 bases between the two ends. Per the germline V gene, CDR1 is MDHEN and CDR2 is SYDVKM. The CDR3 loop spans 15 amino acids. The CDR3 region is CASSFPGTLNTEAFF. DNA of the CDR3: TGTGCCAGCAGTTTCCCAGGGACATTGAACACTGAAGCTTTCTTT.

The V gene is TRBV15, the J gene TRBJ1-1; D not certain. CDR1 and CDR2 (germline): LNHNV, YYDKDF (reference sequence). This CDR3 spans 14 amino acids. V lost 5 bases and J 3 bases, leaving 13 bases between the germline ends. The CDR3 sequence: CATSRSKEHTEAFF. The CDR3 DNA reads TGTGCCACCAGCCGTTCTAAGGAGCACACTGAAGCTTTCTTT.

This chain links TRBV4-1 with TRBJ2-1, with D perhaps TRBD2 (6 bases). CDR1 and CDR2 (germline): MGHRA, YSYEKL. Deletions cut 4 bases from V and 8 bases from J, with 15 bases between. The CDR3 extends over 14 amino acids. CDR3: CASSLGGSVDEQFF. The CDR3 DNA reads as TGCGCCAGCAGCCTGGGGGGTTCTGTCGATGAGCAGTTCTTC.

This chain connects TRBV19 to TRBJ1-1; TRBD1 matches 7 bases. In germline, CDR1 is LNHDA, CDR2 SQIVND (reference sequence). The J segment lost 1 base and the V segment lost 7 bases, leaving 12 bases of the junction unmatched. The CDR3 loop spans 16 amino acids. CDR3 sequence reads: CASKRQGGRGNTEAFF. The CDR3 nucleotides read TGTGCCAGTAAGAGACAAGGGGGCAGGGGGAACACTGAAGCTTTCTTT.

The V gene is TRBV6-5, the J gene TRBJ2-2; D is undetermined. This CDR3 is 16 amino acids long. CDR1 is MNHEY, CDR2 SVGAGI, per germline. V was clipped by 0 bases and J by 7 bases, with 15 bases between them. The chain's CDR3 is CASSYSVLVVGGELFF. CDR3 coding DNA: TGTGCCAGCAGTTACTCGGTCCTAGTAGTCGGCGGGGAGCTGTTTTTT.

The genes are TRBV28 and TRBJ2-1; the match to TRBD1 covers 9 bases. The CDR3 extends over 17 amino acids. The germline CDR1 and CDR2 sequences are MDHEN and SYDVKM. Trimming removed 4 bases from V and 3 bases from J; junction bases left unmatched: 10. This CDR3 is CASSSNRGHSIYNEQFF. In DNA form, the CDR3 reads TGTGCCAGCAGTTCAAACAGGGGGCACAGTATCTACAATGAGCAGTTCTTC.

The rearrangement uses TRBV30 and TRBJ2-1; TRBD2 is a possible D gene (6 bases). The germline V and J ends were trimmed by 0 bases and 5 bases, with 14 bases remaining between them. The germline gives CDR1 GTSNPN, CDR2 SVGIG (reference sequence). The CDR3 runs 15 residues. For the CDR3, the DNA is TGTGCCTGGAGTGTATACGGGAGAGGGAACAATGAGCAGTTCTTC. As protein: CAWSVYGRGNNEQFF. The full variable domain, in which reference TRBV30 and TRBJ2-1 provide the parts outside the CDR3, is SQTIHQWPATLVQPVGSPLSLECTVEGTSNPNLYWYRQAAGRGLQLLFYSVGIGQISSEVPQNLSASRPQDRQFILSSKKLLLSDSGFYLCAWSVYGRGNNEQFFGPGTRLTVL.

This rearrangement joins TRBV4-1 to TRBJ2-5, with 11 bases matching TRBD2. Losses at the gene ends were 4 bases for V and 7 bases for J; bases not matched to a gene: 14. The germline gives CDR1 MGHRA, CDR2 YSYEKL. The CDR3 is made up of 17 amino acids. Here the CDR3 reads CASSLVLAGVGSGTQYF. In DNA, the CDR3 is TGCGCCAGCAGCCTCGTACTAGCGGGAGTGGGGTCCGGGACCCAGTACTTC.

CDR3 in DNA: TGCGCCAGCAGCTCGGGGGCGACAGGGGCCGGGGAGCTGTTTTTT. Its translation is CASSSGATGAGELFF. The rearrangement joins TRBV5-1 to TRBJ2-2, with 8 bases identical to TRBD1. Per the germline V gene, CDR1 is SGHRS and CDR2 is YFSETQ. V lost 3 bases to trimming and J lost 6 bases; unmatched junction nucleotides: 7. This CDR3 has 15 amino acids. Drawing the rest from reference TRBV5-1 and TRBJ2-2, the complete variable domain is KAGVTQTPRYLIKTRGQQVTLSCSPISGHRSVSWYQQTPGQGLQFLFEYFSETQRNKGNFPGRFSGRQFSNSRSEMNVSTLELGDSALYLCASSSGATGAGELFFGEGSRLTVL.

This clone was detected only a few times. This chain connects TRBV6-1 to TRBJ2-7; 8 bases are a match to TRBD2. CDR1 is MNHNS, CDR2 SASEGT, per germline. With 6 bases clipped from V and 2 bases from J, the junction kept 3 bases outside the gene matches. CDR3 length equals 13 residues. This CDR3 reads CASSKRETYEQYF. CDR3 sequence (DNA): TGTGCCAGCAGCAAGCGGGAGACCTACGAGCAGTACTTC.

This chain connects TRBV6-5 to TRBJ1-1; TRBD1 is a possible D gene (5 bases). Germline-derived CDR1 and CDR2 are MNHEY and SVGAGI. The CDR3 has 15 amino acids. V was clipped by 7 bases and J by 0 bases, with 15 bases between them. CDR3 bases: TGTGCCAGCACCGAGATGGGGGGACTGAACACTGAAGCTTTCTTT. Its protein product is CASTEMGGLNTEAFF.

The J gene is TRBJ2-2, the V gene TRBV6-1; 9 bases line up with TRBD1. CDR1 MNHNS and CDR2 SASEGT come from the germline V gene. CDR3 length equals 15 residues. The V gene end was trimmed by 7 bases and the J gene end by 6 bases; junction bases not matched to a gene: 9. The CDR3 region has the DNA TGTGCCAGCACTCTGACAGGGGGTTTCGCCGGGGAGCTGTTTTTT. Its protein is CASTLTGGFAGELFF.

The chain combines TRBV27 with TRBJ2-1, with 7 bases that match TRBD2. Per germline, CDR1 MNHEY and CDR2 SMNVEV (reference sequence). This CDR3 region has 16 residues. The ends lost 8 bases at V and 7 bases at J; junction bases unmatched: 17. CDR3 DNA sequence: TGTGCCAGCTCCTCCCCGTTGTGGGAGGGCCTAAATGAGCAGTTCTTC. Protein sequence: CASSSPLWEGLNEQFF.

J is TRBJ2-1 and V is TRBV7-2; 9 bases are a match to TRBD2. The trim removed 3 bases at V and 10 bases at J, leaving 13 bases unmatched. This CDR3 has 16 amino acids. Germline CDR1 SGHTA, CDR2 FQGNSA. Here the CDR3 DNA reads TGTGCCAGCAGCTTCCCACTCCCGGGACTAGCTTCCGAGCAGTTCTTC. Translated: CASSFPLPGLASEQFF.

The J gene is TRBJ2-1, the V gene TRBV7-9; 14 positions match TRBD2. Trimming took 4 bases from V and 4 from J; bases not matched to a gene: 3. Germline V gene data show CDR1 as SEHNR and CDR2 as FQNEAQ (reference sequence). CDR3 length equals 16 residues. CDR3 amino acids: CASSSGLAGEYNEQFF. The CDR3 DNA is TGTGCCAGCAGCTCGGGACTAGCGGGAGAGTACAATGAGCAGTTCTTC.

CDR3 sequence (DNA): TGTGCCAGCAGCTTCCGAGGCGATGGCTACACCTTC. Its translation: CASSFRGDGYTF. The V and J genes are TRBV7-9 and TRBJ1-2; D is ambiguous. V shed 3 bases and J shed 6 bases, with 8 bases lying between them. The germline V gene has CDR1 SEHNR and CDR2 FQNEAQ (reference sequence). CDR3 length: 12 amino acids.

The V call is TRBV30, the J call TRBJ2-5, with 8 nucleotides matching TRBD2. This CDR3 has 16 amino acids. The germline CDR1 and CDR2 sequences are GTSNPN and SVGIG (reference sequence). Trimming cost V 3 bases and J 1 base; bases outside gene matches: 10. Here the CDR3 DNA reads TGTGCCTGGAGAACGGGGTTTAGCGGGGCCCAAGAGACCCAGTACTTC. Protein product: CAWRTGFSGAQETQYF. Variable domain in full (rest from reference TRBV30 and TRBJ2-5): SQTIHQWPATLVQPVGSPLSLECTVEGTSNPNLYWYRQAAGRGLQLLFYSVGIGQISSEVPQNLSASRPQDRQFILSSKKLLLSDSGFYLCAWRTGFSGAQETQYFGPGTRLLVL.

The V gene is TRBV5-6, the J gene TRBJ2-2, with 7 nucleotides matching TRBD2. With V trimmed by 0 bases and J by 4 bases, 6 bases remained unmatched. Germline lookup yields CDR1 SGHDT and CDR2 YYEEEE. This CDR3 is 16 amino acids long. The CDR3 region has the DNA TGTGCCAGCAGCTTGGTCGGGGAGCGGGGCACCGGGGAGCTGTTTTTT. This gives the protein CASSLVGERGTGELFF.

The genes are TRBV6-5 and TRBJ2-7; the match to TRBD2 covers 11 bases. The CDR3 consists of 16 residues. J gave up 3 bases and V 0 bases, and 4 bases lay outside the gene matches. Germline-derived CDR1 and CDR2 are MNHEY and SVGAGI. The DNA of the CDR3 is TGTGCCAGCAGTTACTCCCGACTAGCGGGAAACTACGAGCAGTACTTC. It encodes CASSYSRLAGNYEQYF.

V usage is TRBV4-1 and J usage is TRBJ2-7, with D possibly matching TRBD2 (7 bases). Germline lookup yields CDR1 MGHRA and CDR2 YSYEKL. V gave up 1 base and J gave up 2 bases, with 15 bases separating them. The length of the CDR3 is 16 residues. The CDR3 reads CASSQGGGPGAYEQYF. The CDR3 region has the DNA TGCGCCAGCAGCCAAGGGGGGGGGCCGGGGGCCTACGAGCAGTACTTC.

The chain recombines TRBV4-1 with TRBJ2-3; maybe TRBD2 (6 bases). The germline V gene encodes CDR1 MGHRA and CDR2 YSYEKL. This CDR3 has 17 residues. Trimming cost V 4 bases and J 3 bases, with 20 bases left between them. This chain's CDR3 is CASSPALTAGITDTQYF. The CDR3 coding sequence is TGCGCCAGCAGCCCGGCATTAACAGCGGGTATAACAGATACGCAGTATTTT.

The chain employs TRBV7-2 and TRBJ1-5; the D is unclear. CDR3 length: 16 residues. Trimming removed 5 bases at V and 3 bases at J, with 17 bases between. Germline assignment: CDR1 SGHTA and CDR2 FQGNSA. CDR3 region: CASSPRFNTDNQPQHF. The CDR3 DNA sequence: TGTGCCAGCAGCCCCAGGTTTAATACAGACAATCAGCCCCAGCATTTT.

This chain uses TRBV5-8 with TRBJ1-1; D unclear. The CDR3 extends over 14 amino acids. From germline, CDR1 is SGHTS and CDR2 YDEGEE. V was shortened by 4 bases and J by 3 bases, with 13 bases between the two germline ends. The DNA for the CDR3 is TGTGCCAGCAGCCACTTTCCCAGGTACACTGAAGCTTTCTTT. Translating it yields CASSHFPRYTEAFF.

The chain joins TRBV4-1 to TRBJ2-5; 11 bases line up with TRBD2. Germline trimming cut 0 bases from V and 5 bases from J; bases unmatched to any gene: 17. The CDR3 sequence is 20 residues long. Germline values: CDR1 MGHRA, CDR2 YSYEKL. This CDR3 is CASSQDFSDATSGMRETQYF. The CDR3 nucleotides are TGCGCCAGCAGCCAAGACTTTTCGGATGCGACTAGCGGGATGCGGGAGACCCAGTACTTC.

This clone is a singleton in its sample. The junction departs from germline at one end; a sequencing error may be responsible. The rearrangement links TRBV7-7 to TRBJ2-1; 11 nucleotides line up with TRBD2. The V gene's germline CDR1 is SSHAT and CDR2 FNYEAQ (reference sequence). The CDR3 covers 15 residues. DNA for the CDR3: TGTGCTAGCAGCTCGGTAGCGGGAGGGCCGAGTGAGCAGTTCTTC. Protein sequence: CASSSVAGGPSEQFF.

V is TRBV6-5 and J is TRBJ1-1; 10 nucleotides line up with TRBD1. J gave up 1 base and V 1 base, and 0 bases lay outside the gene matches. The germline CDR1 and CDR2 sequences are MNHEY and SVGAGI. CDR3 length: 15 residues. The CDR3 region is CASSYWTGGNTEAFF. The CDR3 DNA reads as TGTGCCAGCAGTTACTGGACAGGGGGGAACACTGAAGCTTTCTTT.

The chain has TRBV11-3 and TRBJ2-6, with a weak D call TRBD1 (6 bases). Per the germline V gene, CDR1 is SGHNT and CDR2 is YENEEA. The CDR3 loop spans 16 amino acids. The V end was cut by 6 bases, the J end by 0 bases, with 12 bases between. Here the CDR3 reads CASSQQGTSGANVLTF. In nucleotides, the CDR3 is TGTGCCAGCAGTCAGCAGGGGACCTCTGGGGCCAACGTCCTGACTTTC.

This chain links TRBV5-5 with TRBJ2-1; weak D call: TRBD1 (6 bases). Trimming took off 4 bases at V and 3 bases at J, with 11 bases between the two ends. Germline V gene lookup returns CDR1 SGHKS and CDR2 YYEKEE (reference sequence). The CDR3 contains 14 residues. The CDR3 region is CASSPGVFYNEQFF. The DNA for the CDR3 is TGTGCCAGCAGCCCAGGGGTCTTCTACAATGAGCAGTTCTTC.